Reported below is one TCR beta chain. These data are taken from a study of blood T cell repertoires in COVID-19. Per the original data handling: From reference gene primer amplification, estimates of nucleated cell counts were derived. The table came from immunoSEQ multiplex PCR; TCRdb's copy has only in-frame clones and leaves some out. Clone size and the V and J calls come from that table; the DNA yielded D and trimming. The table includes some 260,000 clones, around 83% detected once. The CDR3 runs to 13 residues. Trimming took 4 bases from V and 5 from J, leaving 11 bases between them. CDR1 is SGHVS and CDR2 is FQNEAQ in the germline V gene.

Sequenced input: peripheral blood. This chain links TRBV7-8 with TRBJ1-1, with D perhaps matching TRBD1 (6 bases). This sequence originates from a man at least 80 years old with acute or convalescent COVID-19. CDR3 amino acids: CASSSDRQTEAFF. Written as DNA, the CDR3 is TGTGCCAGCAGCTCTGACAGGCAGACTGAAGCTTTCTTT.